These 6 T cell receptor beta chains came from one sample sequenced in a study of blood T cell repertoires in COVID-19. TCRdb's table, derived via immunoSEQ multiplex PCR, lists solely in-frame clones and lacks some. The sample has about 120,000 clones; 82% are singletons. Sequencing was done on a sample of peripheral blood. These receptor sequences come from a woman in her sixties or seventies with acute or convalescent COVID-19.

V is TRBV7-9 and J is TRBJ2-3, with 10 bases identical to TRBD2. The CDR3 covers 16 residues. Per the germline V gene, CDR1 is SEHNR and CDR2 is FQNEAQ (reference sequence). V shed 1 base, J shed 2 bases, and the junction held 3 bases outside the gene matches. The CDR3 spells CASSLGLAGVTDTQYF. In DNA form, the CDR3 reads TGTGCCAGCAGCTTAGGGCTAGCGGGGGTCACAGATACGCAGTATTTT.

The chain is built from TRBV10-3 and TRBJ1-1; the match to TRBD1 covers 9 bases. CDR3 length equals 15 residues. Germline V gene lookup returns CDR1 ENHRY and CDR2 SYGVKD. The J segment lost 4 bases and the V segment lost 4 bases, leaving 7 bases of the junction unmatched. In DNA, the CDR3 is TGTGCCATCAGTGTCACAGGGGGCAGGGGCACTGAAGCTTTCTTT. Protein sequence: CAISVTGGRGTEAFF.

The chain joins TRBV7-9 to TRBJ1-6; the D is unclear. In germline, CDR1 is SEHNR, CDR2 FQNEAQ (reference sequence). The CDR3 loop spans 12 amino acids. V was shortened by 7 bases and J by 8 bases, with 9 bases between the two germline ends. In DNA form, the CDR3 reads TGTGCCAGCACCGAACAAGATTCACCCCTCCACTTT. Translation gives CASTEQDSPLHF.

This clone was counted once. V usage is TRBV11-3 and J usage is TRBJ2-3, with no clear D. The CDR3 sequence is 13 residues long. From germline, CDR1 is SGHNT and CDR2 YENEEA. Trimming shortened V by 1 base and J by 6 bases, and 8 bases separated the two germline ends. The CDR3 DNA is TGTGCCAGCAGCTTAGTAGCCGGGGATACGCAGTATTTT. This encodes CASSLVAGDTQYF.

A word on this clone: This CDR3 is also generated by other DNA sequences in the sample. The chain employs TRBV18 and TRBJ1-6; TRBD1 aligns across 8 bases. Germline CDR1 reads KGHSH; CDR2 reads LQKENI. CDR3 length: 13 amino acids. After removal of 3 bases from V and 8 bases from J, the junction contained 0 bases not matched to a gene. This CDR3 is CASSPTGDSPLHF. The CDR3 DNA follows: TGTGCCAGCTCACCGACAGGGGATTCACCCCTCCACTTT. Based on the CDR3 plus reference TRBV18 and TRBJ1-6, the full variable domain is NAGVMQNPRHLVRRRGQEARLRCSPMKGHSHVYWYRQLPEEGLKFMVYLQKENIIDESGMPKERFSAEFPKEGPSILRIQQVVRGDSAAYFCASSPTGDSPLHFGNGTRLTVT.

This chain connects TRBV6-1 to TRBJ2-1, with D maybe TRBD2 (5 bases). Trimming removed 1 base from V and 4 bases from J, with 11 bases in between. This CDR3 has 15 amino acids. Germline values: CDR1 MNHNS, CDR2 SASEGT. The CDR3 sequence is CASSEGPGSYNEQFF. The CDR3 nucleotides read TGTGCCAGCAGTGAAGGTCCGGGAAGTTACAATGAGCAGTTCTTC.